The clone carrying this T cell receptor beta chain was counted many times. What it recognizes is unknown. From RNA, the CDR3 regions of TCR beta chains were amplified and sequenced. RT-PCR with HTBI primers came first, then second-round multiplex PCR. TCRdb re-called the multiplex PCR reads with MiXCR, one entry per CDR3 protein. The sample contains 680,000 or so distinct CDR3 sequences, 20% to 25% of which appear only once. The data stem from a study of Graves' ophthalmopathy and Graves' hyperthyroidism. In the study overall: Ahead of any treatment, peripheral blood was obtained at the initial diagnosis. Study results and caveats: Thyroid clonotypes that were expanded above 0.001 frequency mostly also appeared in blood. Ophthalmopathy progression cases were predicted by the model with approximately 71% sensitivity and roughly 72% specificity.

The PBMCs had their origin in roughly 10 ml of fresh peripheral blood. Sequencing was carried out using peripheral blood. The sequence was collected from a woman younger than 35 with stable Graves' hyperthyroidism. Some clones in this sample may be carry-over from other donors' samples.

The DNA of the CDR3 is TGTGCCAGCAGGCGGGGGCAGGACACTGAAGCTTTCTTT. Translating gives CASRRGQDTEAFF. The chain carries TRBV6-5 and TRBJ1-1, with a weak D call TRBD1 (6 bases). This CDR3 is built from 13 residues. Trimming took 6 bases from V and 3 from J, leaving 11 bases between them. Germline loops: CDR1 MNHEY, CDR2 SVGAGI.